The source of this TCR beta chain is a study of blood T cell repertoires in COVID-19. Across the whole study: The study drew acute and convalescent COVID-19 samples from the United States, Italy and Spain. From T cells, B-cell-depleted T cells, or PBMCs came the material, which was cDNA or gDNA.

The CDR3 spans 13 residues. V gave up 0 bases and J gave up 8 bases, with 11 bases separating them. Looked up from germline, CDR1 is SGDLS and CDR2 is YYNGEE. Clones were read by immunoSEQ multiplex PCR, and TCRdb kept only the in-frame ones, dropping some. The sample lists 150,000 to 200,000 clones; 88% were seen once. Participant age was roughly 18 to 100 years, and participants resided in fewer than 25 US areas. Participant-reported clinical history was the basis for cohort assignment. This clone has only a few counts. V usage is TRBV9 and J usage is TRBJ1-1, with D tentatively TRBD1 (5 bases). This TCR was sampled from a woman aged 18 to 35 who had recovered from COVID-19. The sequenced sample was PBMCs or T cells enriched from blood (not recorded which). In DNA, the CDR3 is TGTGCCAGCAGCGTAGGACAGCTACAAGAAGCTTTCTTT. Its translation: CASSVGQLQEAFF.